The present entry profiles one T cell receptor beta chain with its context. The data were obtained in a study of shared clonotypes between healthy human individuals. The table came from immunoSEQ multiplex PCR; TCRdb's copy has only in-frame clones and leaves some out. Counted here are approximately 1,500,000 clones, 95% to 99% occurring once; the ten biggest clones make up around 0.47%. Trimming cost V 0 bases and J 7 bases, with 12 bases left between them. The germline V gene has CDR1 GTSNPN and CDR2 SVGIG (reference sequence). The CDR3 spans 14 residues. The sequenced sample was naive CD4+ T cells sorted from blood. Subset noted: CD45RA+ positively selected. This chain uses TRBV30 with TRBJ1-4; D call uncertain. The clonotype was recovered from a man aged 30 to 45 in good health. CDR3 coding DNA: TGTGCCTGGAGTGTAACCAGGTCGGCTGAAAAACTGTTTTTT. Translation gives CAWSVTRSAEKLFF.